The clone carrying this TCR beta chain came up a few times. Its antigen is undetermined. TCRdb processed the reads anew with MiXCR; each CDR3 protein has one entry. The sample lists about 130,000 distinct CDR3 sequences, about 24% occurring once. The record originates from a study of T cell repertoires in cytomegalovirus infection. About the study: Based on public TCR beta signatures, there were indications of CMV infection and of a matching HLA type. Findings and caveats of the study: The study identified carriers of CMV plus the relevant HLA from cumulative public TCR beta family frequency. In two of eight donors, the top clonotype was HLA-C-restricted CMV-specific.

The CDR3 runs 12 residues. V lost 5 bases and J 9 bases, leaving 11 bases between the germline ends. The germline V gene encodes CDR1 SGHTA and CDR2 FQGNSA. The TCR originated in a human donor in good health (CMV status not recorded). Some clones in this sample may be carry-over from other donors' samples. The sequenced material came from PBMCs, sequenced either directly or after in vitro stimulation (not recorded which). This chain links TRBV7-2 with TRBJ2-1; D may be TRBD2 (6 bases). The CDR3 sequence is CASSPTSSEQFF. CDR3 nucleotides: TGTGCCAGCAGCCCTACTAGCAGTGAGCAGTTCTTC.